Reported below is one T cell receptor beta chain. V was shortened by 3 bases and J by 0 bases, with 9 bases between the two germline ends. This CDR3 contains 15 residues. Germline values: CDR1 LGHDT, CDR2 YNNKEL (reference sequence). These data come from a study of control samples from healthy donors and cancer patients. The repertoire was sequenced with immunoSEQ multiplex PCR; TCRdb's copy has only in-frame clones and lacks some. The data hold 170,000 or so clones, with roughly nine tenths observed a single time. The sequenced material came from blood. The genes are TRBV3-1 (or the pseudogene TRBV3-2) and TRBJ2-1; D remains unclear. The sequence was obtained from a man aged 25-40 years in good health. CDR3 in amino acids: CASSQGGDSYNEQFF. DNA of the CDR3: TGTGCCAGCAGCCAGGGCGGAGACTCCTACAATGAGCAGTTCTTC.